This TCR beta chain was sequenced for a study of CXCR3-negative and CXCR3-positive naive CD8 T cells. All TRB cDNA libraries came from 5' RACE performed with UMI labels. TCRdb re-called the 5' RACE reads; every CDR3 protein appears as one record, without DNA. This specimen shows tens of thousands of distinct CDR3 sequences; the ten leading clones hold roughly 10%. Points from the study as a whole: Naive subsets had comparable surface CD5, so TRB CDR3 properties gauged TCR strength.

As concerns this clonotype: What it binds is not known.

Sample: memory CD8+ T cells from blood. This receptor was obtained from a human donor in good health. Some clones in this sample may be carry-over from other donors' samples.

This CDR3 is CASSLSLADITDTQYF. This chain connects TRBV12-3 or TRBV12-4 to TRBJ2-3; TCRdb gives TRBD2 as the D gene, but with no DNA this cannot be confirmed. The CDR3 totals 16 residues.